Listed below are T cell receptor beta chains from one sample, sequenced in a study of cytomegalovirus exposure and HLA in healthy donors. Some clones are missing from TCRdb's copy, which holds only in-frame ones; the method was immunoSEQ multiplex PCR. The data show 150,000 or so clones, with around 80% seen just once and 1.5% to 2.5% held by the top ten. Input material: PBMCs. The source is a woman aged 40 to 55 in good health and CMV-seronegative. The CDR3 runs from the conserved cysteine through the conserved F or W. Fields, in order: clone size, J gene, D gene, V gene, CDR3 DNA, CDR3 protein. A D gene is named only where the DNA matches it firmly. Only part of the rows carry a size: once, few, many, or a class if the clone is expanded.

size: .
J: TRBJ1-1
D: .
V: TRBV7-3
DNA: TGTGCCAGCAGCTCTGGCAGGGGAACTAACACTGAAGCTTTCTTT
CDR3: CASSSGRGTNTEAFF

size: .
J: TRBJ2-7
D: TRBD1
V: TRBV7-2
DNA: TGTGCCAGCAGCGCCCGGACAGGGGGGTCCTACGAGCAGTACTTC
CDR3: CASSARTGGSYEQYF

size: .
J: TRBJ2-7
D: .
V: TRBV9
DNA: TGTGCCAGCAGCGTAGGTGCAGCTAGCTCCTACGAGCAGTACTTC
CDR3: CASSVGAASSYEQYF

size: .
J: TRBJ2-7
D: .
V: TRBV6-5
DNA: TGTGCCAGCAGTACCCCAGGGCTCCTTTACGAGCAGTACTTC
CDR3: CASSTPGLLYEQYF

size: .
J: TRBJ2-5
D: .
V: TRBV6-6
DNA: TGTGCCAGCAGTTACCCTGACTTGTACCAAGAGACCCAGTACTTC
CDR3: CASSYPDLYQETQYF

size: .
J: TRBJ1-1
D: .
V: TRBV25-1
DNA: TGTGCCAGCAGTGAATTGGGCAGGGAAACGGACACTGAAGCTTTCTTT
CDR3: CASSELGRETDTEAFF

size: .
J: TRBJ2-7
D: .
V: TRBV21-1
DNA: TGTGCCAGCAGCAAAAACCAGGACAGGGGGCTCGGGTACGAGCAGTACTTC
CDR3: CASSKNQDRGLGYEQYF

size: .
J: TRBJ2-7
D: .
V: TRBV7-2
DNA: TGTGCCAGCAGTTTGGTTCCCCGAGGGAACGAGCAGTACTTC
CDR3: CASSLVPRGNEQYF

size: .
J: TRBJ2-7
D: .
V: TRBV5-4
DNA: TGTGCCAGCAGCCTTTGGGGTAGCGGATACTCCTACGAGCAGTACTTC
CDR3: CASSLWGSGYSYEQYF

size: once
J: TRBJ2-7
D: .
V: TRBV7-6
DNA: TGTGCCAGCAGCTATCAGAGGGCGGGCCCCTACGAGCAGTACTTC
CDR3: CASSYQRAGPYEQYF

size: .
J: TRBJ2-3
D: TRBD1
V: TRBV5-1
DNA: TGCGCCAGCAGGACAGGGGACACAGATACGCAGTATTTT
CDR3: CASRTGDTDTQYF

size: .
J: TRBJ2-4
D: TRBD2
V: TRBV6-5
DNA: TGTGCCAGCAGTTACTCGGATAGCGGGGTAAAAAACATTCAGTACTTC
CDR3: CASSYSDSGVKNIQYF

size: .
J: TRBJ2-1
D: .
V: TRBV2
DNA: TGTGCCAGCAGTGAAGCGCTTCACACAGGAAGGAATGAGCAGTTCTTC
CDR3: CASSEALHTGRNEQFF

size: .
J: TRBJ1-1
D: .
V: TRBV19
DNA: TGTGCCAGTAGTATCTGGCAGTCACCCGAAGCTTTCTTT
CDR3: CASSIWQSPEAFF

size: medium-sized
J: TRBJ2-7
D: .
V: TRBV28
DNA: TGTGCCAGCAGTTTCCCCCACCGGGATACAGTGCAGTACTTC
CDR3: CASSFPHRDTVQYF

size: .
J: TRBJ1-1
D: TRBD1
V: TRBV5-4
DNA: TGTGCCAGCAGCGAGGGACAGGGGGGTACTGAAGCTTTCTTT
CDR3: CASSEGQGGTEAFF

size: few
J: TRBJ1-2
D: .
V: TRBV28
DNA: TGTGCCAGCAGTACCCCGGGAGGGGGTAGTAGCTATGGCTACACCTTC
CDR3: CASSTPGGGSSYGYTF

size: few
J: TRBJ2-1
D: .
V: TRBV11-2
DNA: TGTGCCAGCAGCCTCATGGACAGTTACAATGAGCAGTTCTTC
CDR3: CASSLMDSYNEQFF

size: .
J: TRBJ2-5
D: TRBD1
V: TRBV5-1
DNA: TGCGCCAGCAGCGGAGATCATTTGGGACAGGGGAACTTC
CDR3: CASSGDHLGQGNF

size: .
J: TRBJ2-5
D: .
V: TRBV7-2
DNA: TGTGCCAGCAGCTTAACGCGAGAAGAGACCCAGTACTTC
CDR3: CASSLTREETQYF

size: .
J: TRBJ2-3
D: .
V: TRBV5-1
DNA: TGCGCCAGCAGCCAACCAGCGGAAACGCAGTATTTT
CDR3: CASSQPAETQYF

size: .
J: TRBJ2-2
D: TRBD1
V: TRBV10-1
DNA: TGCGCCAGCAGTGAGCGGACAGGGAACACCGGGGAGCTGTTTTTT
CDR3: CASSERTGNTGELFF

size: .
J: TRBJ1-2
D: .
V: TRBV7-9
DNA: TGTGCCAGCAGCTTGGACATTCCCGGCTACACCTTC
CDR3: CASSLDIPGYTF

size: .
J: TRBJ2-7
D: TRBD1
V: TRBV5-1
DNA: TGCGCCAGCAGCTTGGTTGGGACAGGGCAGGGACGCTACGAGCAGTACTTC
CDR3: CASSLVGTGQGRYEQYF

size: .
J: TRBJ2-7
D: TRBD2
V: TRBV7-9
DNA: TGTGCCAGCAGCACTAGCGGGAGGTACGAGCAGTACTTC
CDR3: CASSTSGRYEQYF

size: .
J: TRBJ1-2
D: .
V: TRBV30
DNA: TGTGCCTGGAGTCGACAGGCCCCCTATGGCTACACCTTC
CDR3: CAWSRQAPYGYTF

size: .
J: TRBJ2-2
D: .
V: TRBV12-1
DNA: TGTGCCAGCAGCCAGACCCTGGTCCCCCAGGAAACGAACACCGGGGAGCTGTTTTTT
CDR3: CASSQTLVPQETNTGELFF

size: .
J: TRBJ2-1
D: TRBD2
V: TRBV27
DNA: TGTGCCAGCAGTGTAGCGGGAGGGCCGGTGGATGAGCAGTTCTTC
CDR3: CASSVAGGPVDEQFF

size: few
J: TRBJ2-7
D: .
V: TRBV4-3
DNA: TGCGCCAGCAGCCAAGGACCAGGTTCCTACGAGCAGTACTTC
CDR3: CASSQGPGSYEQYF

size: few
J: TRBJ1-2
D: .
V: TRBV28
DNA: TGTGCCAGCAGTTCCGTCTATGGCTACACCTTC
CDR3: CASSSVYGYTF

size: .
J: TRBJ1-1
D: TRBD1
V: TRBV6-6
DNA: TGTGCCAGCAGTAGGACAGGAGTCATGAACACTGAAGCTTTCTTT
CDR3: CASSRTGVMNTEAFF

size: few
J: TRBJ2-3
D: TRBD1
V: TRBV4-3
DNA: TGCGCCAGCAGCCAAGAGTGGACAGGGAGCACAGATACGCAGTATTTT
CDR3: CASSQEWTGSTDTQYF

size: .
J: TRBJ1-5
D: .
V: TRBV4-1
DNA: TGCGCCAGCAGCCAAGCGCGGGGAGGGGGTCAGCCCCAGCATTTT
CDR3: CASSQARGGGQPQHF

size: .
J: TRBJ1-1
D: .
V: TRBV4-2
DNA: TGTGCCAGCAGCCAAGAAGCTTATGTGGTCACTGAAGCTTTCTTT
CDR3: CASSQEAYVVTEAFF

size: .
J: TRBJ2-7
D: TRBD1
V: TRBV4-3
DNA: TGCGCCAGCAGCCGAGGACAGGGTGTTTCCTACGAGCAGTACTTC
CDR3: CASSRGQGVSYEQYF

size: few
J: TRBJ2-1
D: TRBD2
V: TRBV27
DNA: TGTGCCAGCAGTCTTACTAGCGACAATGAGCAGTTCTTC
CDR3: CASSLTSDNEQFF

size: .
J: TRBJ2-2
D: TRBD2
V: TRBV27
DNA: TGTGCCAGCAGTTTTGGGGCTAGCGGGCCCGGGGAGCTGTTTTTT
CDR3: CASSFGASGPGELFF

size: .
J: TRBJ2-7
D: TRBD1
V: TRBV4-3
DNA: TGCGCCAGCAGCCAAGGTTGGGACAGGGAGTACGAGCAGTACTTC
CDR3: CASSQGWDREYEQYF

size: once
J: TRBJ1-1
D: .
V: TRBV4-3
DNA: TGCGCCAGCAGCCAAGATTACAAGAACACTGAAGCTTTCTTT
CDR3: CASSQDYKNTEAFF

size: .
J: TRBJ2-2
D: .
V: TRBV6-5
DNA: TGTGCCAGCAGTTACTCTTTAGGGGTGGTTACCGGGGAGCTGTTTTTT
CDR3: CASSYSLGVVTGELFF

size: once
J: TRBJ2-7
D: .
V: TRBV7-3
DNA: TGTGCCAGCAGCTTAACTGGTGTGGGGGGTGGAGGATACGAGCAGTACTTC
CDR3: CASSLTGVGGGGYEQYF

size: once
J: TRBJ2-1
D: .
V: TRBV30
DNA: TGTGCCTGGAGTGGGCGGGGGCAGCCGCCCCCATCAATTTACAATGAGCAGTTCTTC
CDR3: CAWSGRGQPPPSIYNEQFF

size: .
J: TRBJ2-7
D: TRBD2
V: TRBV27
DNA: TGTGCCAGCAGTTCCCTACTAGCGGGAGCGAACGAGCAGTACTTC
CDR3: CASSSLLAGANEQYF

size: .
J: TRBJ2-3
D: TRBD2
V: TRBV7-2
DNA: TGTGCCAGCAGCTGGGGAGCGGGAGAGGGTACAGATACGCAGTATTTT
CDR3: CASSWGAGEGTDTQYF

size: .
J: TRBJ2-1
D: TRBD2
V: TRBV7-8
DNA: TGTGCCAGCAGCTTAGATCTTAGCGGGAGGAACTCCTACAATGAGCAGTTCTTC
CDR3: CASSLDLSGRNSYNEQFF

size: .
J: TRBJ2-7
D: TRBD2
V: TRBV4-1
DNA: TGCGCCAGCAGCCCCAGGGCGGGGGGGGGAAACTCCTACGAGCAGTACTTC
CDR3: CASSPRAGGGNSYEQYF

size: .
J: TRBJ2-4
D: TRBD1
V: TRBV7-8
DNA: TGTGCCAGCAGCGCAGACAGGGGGCAAGACATTCAGTACTTC
CDR3: CASSADRGQDIQYF

size: few
J: TRBJ2-1
D: .
V: TRBV28
DNA: TGTGCCAGCAGTTCCACGAGAAGCCCGGGGGACAATGAGCAGTTCTTC
CDR3: CASSSTRSPGDNEQFF